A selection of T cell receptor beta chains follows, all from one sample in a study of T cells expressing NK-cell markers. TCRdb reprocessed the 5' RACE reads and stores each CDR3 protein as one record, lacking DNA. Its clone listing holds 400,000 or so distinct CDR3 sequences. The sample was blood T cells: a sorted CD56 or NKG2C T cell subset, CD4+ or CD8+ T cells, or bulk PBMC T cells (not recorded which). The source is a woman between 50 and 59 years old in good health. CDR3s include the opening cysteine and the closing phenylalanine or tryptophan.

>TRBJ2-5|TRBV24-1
CATSGPGPGTGIETQYF
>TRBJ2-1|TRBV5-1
CASSPDTGGISEQFF
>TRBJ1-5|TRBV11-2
CASSLVQGWQPQHF
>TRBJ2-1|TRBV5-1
CASSLSGGHNEQFF
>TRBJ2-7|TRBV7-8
CASSPLGLAGEQYF
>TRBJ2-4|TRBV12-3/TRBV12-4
CASSGPIRTAKNIQYF
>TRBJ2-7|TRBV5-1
CASSLVASPAYEQYF
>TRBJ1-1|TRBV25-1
CASRKTGVSTEAFF
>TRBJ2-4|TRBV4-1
CASSQAGTGAKNIQYF
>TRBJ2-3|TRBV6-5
CATEADTDTQYF
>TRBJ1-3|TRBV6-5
CASKTSGNTIYF
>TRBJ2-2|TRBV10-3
CAISEIQNTGELFF
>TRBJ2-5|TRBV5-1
CASSSATGSQETQYF
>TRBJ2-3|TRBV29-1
CSVGLASDTQYF
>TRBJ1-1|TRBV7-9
CASSEATGRQTEAFF
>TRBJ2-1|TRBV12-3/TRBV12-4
CASSPELWSYNEQFF
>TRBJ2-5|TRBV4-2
CASSQGALGQVYQETQYF
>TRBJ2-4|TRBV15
CATRLLAKNIQYF
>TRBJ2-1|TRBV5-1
CASCPSSSADRFF
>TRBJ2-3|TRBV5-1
CASSLEGTSGANTDTQYF
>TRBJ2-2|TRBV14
CASSQFRTGELFF
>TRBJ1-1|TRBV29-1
CSVEVVLLNTEAFF
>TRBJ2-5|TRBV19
CASRDVTQETQYF
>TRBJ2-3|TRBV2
CATQRTYTDTQYF
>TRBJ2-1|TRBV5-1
CASSLEAAKGGDEQFF
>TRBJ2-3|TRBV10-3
CAISQQGGTTDTQYF
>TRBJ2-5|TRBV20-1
CSASLGLGGETQYF
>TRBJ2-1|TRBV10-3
CAISLISSGLGGNEQFF
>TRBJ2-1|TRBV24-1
CATSDPTGEQFF
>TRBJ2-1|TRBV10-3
CAISESFAGDNNEQFF